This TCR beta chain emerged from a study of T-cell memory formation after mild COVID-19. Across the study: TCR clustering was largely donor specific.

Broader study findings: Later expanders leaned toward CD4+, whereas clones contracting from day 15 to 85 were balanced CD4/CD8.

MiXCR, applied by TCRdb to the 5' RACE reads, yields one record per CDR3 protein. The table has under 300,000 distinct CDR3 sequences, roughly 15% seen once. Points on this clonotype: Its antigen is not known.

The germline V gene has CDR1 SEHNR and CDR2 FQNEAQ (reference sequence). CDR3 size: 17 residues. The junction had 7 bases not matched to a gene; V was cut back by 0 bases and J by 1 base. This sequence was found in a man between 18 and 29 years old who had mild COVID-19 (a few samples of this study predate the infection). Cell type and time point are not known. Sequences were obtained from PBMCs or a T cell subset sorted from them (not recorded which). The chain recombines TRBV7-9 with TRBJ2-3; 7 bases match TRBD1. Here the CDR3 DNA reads TGTGCCAGCAGCTTAGCAGCTATGGGACAGCGCACAGATACGCAGTATTTT. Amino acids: CASSLAAMGQRTDTQYF.